This entry features one TCR beta chain sequence. The antigen remains unidentified. The source of the sample is a study of beta chain features in type 1 diabetes. Germline assignment: CDR1 SQVTM and CDR2 ANQGSEA. V lost 4 bases and J lost 5; bases outside the gene matches: 9. The CDR3 consists of 15 residues. Study-level results: In all four CD4+ subsets, TCRB CDR3 length was significantly, moderately reduced in type 1 diabetes.

The authors reverse transcribed all of the isolated RNA, so sequencing captured expressed TCRB transcripts. Assay: immunoSEQ multiplex PCR; the TCRdb copy retains only in-frame clones and omits some. The sample has 250,000 to 350,000 clones; 14% are singletons. This chain uses TRBV29-1 with TRBJ1-1, with TRBD1 matching 11 bases. The sequencing input was naive CD4+ T cells from blood. The TCR comes from a man in his thirties or forties with type 1 diabetes. CDR3 region: CSVVSYRDRGTEAFF. CDR3 nucleotides: TGCAGCGTTGTCAGTTACAGGGACAGGGGGACTGAAGCTTTCTTT.